Shown below are 26 T cell receptor beta chains from a single sample sequenced in a study of cytomegalovirus exposure and HLA in healthy donors. The assay was immunoSEQ multiplex PCR, and TCRdb's table has in-frame clones only and misses some. The sample comprises 200,000 to 250,000 clones, about 90% of which are singletons, and around 1.1% rests with the top ten. Sequencing was done on a sample of PBMCs. Every receptor here comes from a woman aged 18 to 35 in good health and CMV-seronegative.

This chain joins TRBV23-1 and TRBJ2-5, with TRBD1 matching 9 bases. TRBV23-1 is labeled an ORF, and its function is uncertain. V shed 0 bases, J shed 3 bases, and the junction held 5 bases outside the gene matches. There are 16 residues in the CDR3. The CDR3 spells CASSQSTGTGKETQYF. The CDR3 DNA reads TGCGCCAGCAGTCAATCCACCGGGACAGGGAAAGAGACCCAGTACTTC.

The V gene is TRBV5-1, the J gene TRBJ2-1; TRBD2 agrees at 11 bases. The CDR3 sequence is 17 residues long. The V segment lost 0 bases and the J segment 1 base; nucleotides outside the gene matches: 3. From germline, CDR1 is SGHRS and CDR2 YFSETQ. The CDR3 DNA is TGCGCCAGCAGCTTGGGACTAGCGGGGAAGTCCTACAATGAGCAGTTCTTC. This gives the protein CASSLGLAGKSYNEQFF.

The genes are TRBV28 and TRBJ1-2, with D perhaps TRBD1 (6 bases). CDR3 length: 13 residues. From germline, CDR1 is MDHEN and CDR2 SYDVKM. With 10 bases removed from V and 7 bases from J, the gap between germline ends came to 19 bases. The CDR3 nucleotides read TGTGCCACCCCCAAACCAGGGGTGGGTGGCTACACCTTC. Translated, it gives CATPKPGVGGYTF.

The CDR3: CASSFWSGLGYNEQFF. The DNA for the CDR3 is TGTGCCAGCAGTTTCTGGTCGGGGTTGGGTTACAATGAGCAGTTCTTC. The genes are TRBV28 and TRBJ2-1, with D possibly being TRBD2 (5 bases). V was clipped by 3 bases and J by 4 bases, with 16 bases between them. Germline V gene sequence: CDR1 MDHEN, CDR2 SYDVKM. The CDR3 contains 16 residues.

As to this clone: A read error may produce the germline difference seen at one junction end. The chain combines TRBV7-7 with TRBJ2-5; tentative D call: TRBD1 (6 bases). The germline V gene has CDR1 SSHAT and CDR2 FNYEAQ (reference sequence). This CDR3 is 15 amino acids long. CDR3 nucleotides: TGTGCTAGCAGCTCGGTGGGACAACCCGGAGAGACCCAGTACTTC. This gives the protein CASSSVGQPGETQYF.

About this clone itself: An end of the junction differs from the germline gene, which may be a read error. J is TRBJ1-5 and V is TRBV5-6, with D perhaps matching TRBD1 (6 bases). The CDR3 is 14 residues long. The germline V gene encodes CDR1 SGHDT and CDR2 YYEEEE. The CDR3 region has the DNA TGTGCCAGCACCTTGCGGGGGGCAAAGCAGCCCCAGCATTTT. Its protein is CASTLRGAKQPQHF.

The genes are TRBV10-3 and TRBJ2-5; D is possibly TRBD2 (7 bases). The CDR3 is made up of 15 amino acids. V lost 11 bases, J lost 1 base, and 20 bases lay in between. In germline, CDR1 is ENHRY, CDR2 SYGVKD. The CDR3 DNA sequence: TGTGCCGCCGGGGGCGGGAGAATTCTCCAAGAGACCCAGTACTTC. It translates to CAAGGGRILQETQYF.

This clone occurred once. This chain joins TRBV5-1 and TRBJ2-7; TRBD2 might be the D (6 bases). The CDR3 has 13 amino acids. V was shortened by 5 bases and J by 3 bases, with 12 bases between the two germline ends. Germline V gives CDR1 SGHRS, CDR2 YFSETQ. The CDR3 is CASSSGGIYEQYF. The CDR3 coding sequence is TGCGCCAGCAGTTCTGGGGGGATCTACGAGCAGTACTTC.

This clone was counted at least ten times. This rearrangement joins TRBV2 to TRBJ2-3; 8 bases map to TRBD2. The CDR3 runs 14 residues. Losses at the gene ends were 1 base for V and 13 bases for J; bases not matched to a gene: 10. Germline CDR1 is SNHLY and CDR2 is FYNNEI. For the CDR3, the DNA is TGTGCCAGCAGTGAAGTAGGGCCGGGACTAGAGGAGTATTTT. It specifies CASSEVGPGLEEYF. The full variable domain, with the rest looked up from reference TRBV2 and TRBJ2-3, is EPEVTQTPSHQVTQMGQEVILRCVPISNHLYFYWYRQILGQKVEFLVSFYNNEISEKSEIFDDQFSVERPDGSNFTLKIRSTKLEDSAMYFCASSEVGPGLEEYFGPGTRLTVL.

This clone has only a few counts. This CDR3 reads CSVPRGAGANVLTF. DNA for the CDR3: TGCAGCGTTCCACGGGGGGCTGGGGCCAACGTCCTGACTTTC. V gene TRBV29-1 combines with J gene TRBJ2-6; 7 nucleotides agree with TRBD2. The V gene's germline CDR1 is SQVTM and CDR2 ANQGSEA. With 5 bases clipped from V and 2 bases from J, the junction kept 3 bases outside the gene matches. The CDR3 consists of 14 residues.

This chain links TRBV27 with TRBJ1-1, with 7 bases identical to TRBD1. Trimming removed 0 bases from V and 7 bases from J; junction bases left unmatched: 11. The CDR3 has 16 residues. Per germline, CDR1 MNHEY and CDR2 SMNVEV (reference sequence). This chain's CDR3 is CASSLSKLGGQYEAFF. DNA for the CDR3: TGTGCCAGCAGTTTATCGAAACTCGGGGGACAGTATGAAGCTTTCTTT.

The chain links TRBV6-1 to TRBJ2-2; the match to TRBD2 covers 7 bases. This CDR3 comprises 15 residues. V lost 5 bases, J lost 5 bases, and 8 bases stayed unmatched. Germline-derived CDR1 and CDR2 are MNHNS and SASEGT. The CDR3 DNA follows: TGTGCCAGCAGTTTAACCCGGGGGGTGACCGGGGAGCTGTTTTTT. It yields the protein CASSLTRGVTGELFF.

This chain uses TRBV5-6 with TRBJ2-4; 9 positions agree with TRBD1. CDR1 is SGHDT, CDR2 YYEEEE, per germline. The CDR3 consists of 15 residues. V trimming: 1 base; J trimming: 7 bases; junction bases outside the gene matches: 6. The CDR3 sequence is CASSLRTGVTNIQYF. In DNA, the CDR3 is TGTGCCAGCAGCTTGAGGACAGGGGTAACCAACATTCAGTACTTC.

This rearrangement joins TRBV5-1 to TRBJ2-7; maybe TRBD2 (6 bases). Germline V CDR1 and CDR2: SGHRS, YFSETQ. V was shortened by 1 base and J by 2 bases, with 10 bases between the two germline ends. CDR3 length equals 14 residues. The CDR3 is CASSLYGGPYEQYF. The CDR3 nucleotides are TGCGCCAGCAGCTTGTACGGGGGTCCCTACGAGCAGTACTTC.

This sequence joins TRBV4-1 and TRBJ2-1; D is perhaps TRBD1 (6 bases). V dropped 4 bases and J dropped 8 bases, with 21 bases sitting between them. In germline, CDR1 is MGHRA, CDR2 YSYEKL. This CDR3 is built from 16 residues. The CDR3 DNA follows: TGCGCCAGCAGCCCAGAGAGGGGGTTGGGCGGTGATGAGCAGTTCTTC. It specifies CASSPERGLGGDEQFF.

This sequence joins TRBV6-6 and TRBJ1-6; D is unresolved. Trimming pared 8 bases from V and 0 bases from J, leaving 8 bases between. The CDR3 has 14 amino acids. The germline CDR1 and CDR2 sequences are MNHNY and SVGAGI (reference sequence). The CDR3 here is CASRGGSYNSPLHF. The CDR3 DNA is TGTGCCAGCCGAGGTGGCTCCTATAATTCACCCCTCCACTTT.

V gene TRBV27 combines with J gene TRBJ2-1; D possibly corresponds to TRBD2 (6 bases). The V end lost 6 bases, the J end lost 2 bases, and 29 bases lay between the germline ends. CDR1 MNHEY and CDR2 SMNVEV come from the germline V gene (reference sequence). This CDR3 has 20 residues. CDR3 bases: TGTGCCAGCAGGGGCCATCGGGGACGGGAGTATACTAGACCCTACAATGAGCAGTTCTTC. This gives the protein CASRGHRGREYTRPYNEQFF.

The chain carries TRBV30 and TRBJ1-5, with 8 bases lining up with TRBD1. CDR1 GTSNPN and CDR2 SVGIG come from the germline V gene (reference sequence). The CDR3 totals 15 residues. The V segment lost 2 bases and the J segment 6 bases; nucleotides outside the gene matches: 9. The DNA for the CDR3 is TGTGCCTGGAGTAGACAGGGGATCTGGGGTCAGCCCCAGCATTTT. Translation: CAWSRQGIWGQPQHF.

CDR3 in DNA: TGCGCCAGCAGCTTGGCCCCTACAGGGCTCTACTACGAGCAGTACTTC. Its translation is CASSLAPTGLYYEQYF. V is TRBV5-1 and J is TRBJ2-7, with D tentatively TRBD1 (6 bases). The CDR3 spans 16 residues. Trimming cost V 0 bases and J 3 bases, with 16 bases left between them. CDR1 is SGHRS, CDR2 YFSETQ, per germline.

CDR3 nucleotides: TGTGCCTGGAAGTCGGCAGGGGTGGTCACTGAAGCTTTCTTT. It yields the protein CAWKSAGVVTEAFF. The chain is built from TRBV30 and TRBJ1-1, with D perhaps matching TRBD1 (6 bases). The germline V and J ends were trimmed by 4 bases and 4 bases, with 16 bases remaining between them. Germline values: CDR1 GTSNPN, CDR2 SVGIG (reference sequence). This CDR3 is built from 14 residues.

V usage is TRBV19 and J usage is TRBJ2-3, with D maybe TRBD2 (5 bases). Per germline, CDR1 LNHDA and CDR2 SQIVND (reference sequence). The CDR3 is made up of 14 amino acids. Between the trimmed V and J ends, which lost 3 bases and 2 bases, there was a span of 9 bases. CDR3 sequence: CASSIWTYTDTQYF. The CDR3 DNA is TGTGCCAGTAGTATTTGGACTTACACAGATACGCAGTATTTT.

V and J are TRBV9 and TRBJ1-1; D ambiguous. Trimming removed 2 bases from V and 3 bases from J, with 8 bases in between. Germline V gene data show CDR1 as SGDLS and CDR2 as YYNGEE. The CDR3 runs to 13 residues. DNA of the CDR3: TGTGCCAGCAGCGTCAGTCCCGACACTGAAGCTTTCTTT. It specifies CASSVSPDTEAFF.

The chain has TRBV25-1 and TRBJ2-7; 9 bases fit TRBD2. The CDR3 covers 16 residues. Trimming at V came to 1 base and at J to 9 bases, leaving 13 bases not matched to a gene. Germline CDR1 is MGHDK and CDR2 is SYGVNS. The chain's CDR3 is CASSESLREGLRGQYF. The CDR3 nucleotides are TGTGCCAGCAGTGAATCTCTGCGGGAGGGTTTACGAGGGCAGTACTTC.

The chain carries TRBV7-9 and TRBJ2-7, with D possibly matching TRBD2 (5 bases). The CDR3 is 12 amino acids. V was trimmed by 3 bases and J by 4 bases, leaving 7 bases between them. CDR1 and CDR2 from the germline V gene are SEHNR and FQNEAQ (reference sequence). In nucleotides, the CDR3 is TGTGCCAGCAGCTTGAGGGTGTACGAGCAGTACTTC. It codes for CASSLRVYEQYF.

The genes are TRBV29-1 and TRBJ2-3; 14 bases agree with TRBD2. The CDR3 runs 16 residues. Losses at the gene ends were 5 bases for V and 3 bases for J; bases not matched to a gene: 7. Germline V gene data show CDR1 as SQVTM and CDR2 as ANQGSEA. This CDR3 reads CSVRGTSGSRTDTQYF. The CDR3 region has the DNA TGCAGCGTTCGAGGGACTAGCGGGAGCCGGACAGATACGCAGTATTTT.

The chain has TRBV10-3 and TRBJ2-1; 8 positions agree with TRBD2. The CDR3 runs to 14 residues. The V gene end was trimmed by 7 bases and the J gene end by 7 bases; junction bases not matched to a gene: 9. The germline V gene has CDR1 ENHRY and CDR2 SYGVKD. CDR3 sequence (DNA): TGTGCCATCACCCCCGGGGCTAGCGGGAATGAGCAGTTCTTC. Translating gives CAITPGASGNEQFF.